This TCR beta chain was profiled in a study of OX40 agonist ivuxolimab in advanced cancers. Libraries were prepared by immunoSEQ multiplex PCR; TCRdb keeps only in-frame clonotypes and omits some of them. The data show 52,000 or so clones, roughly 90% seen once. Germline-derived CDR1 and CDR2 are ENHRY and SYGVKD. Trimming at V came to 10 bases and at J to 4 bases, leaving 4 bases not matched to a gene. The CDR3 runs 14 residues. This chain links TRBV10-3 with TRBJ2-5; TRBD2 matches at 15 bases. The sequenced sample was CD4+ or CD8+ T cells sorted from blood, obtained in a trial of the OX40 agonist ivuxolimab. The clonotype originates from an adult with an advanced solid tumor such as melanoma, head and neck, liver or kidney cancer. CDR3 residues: CASGLAGGGETQYF. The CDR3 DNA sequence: TGTGCCAGCGGACTAGCGGGGGGGGGAGAGACCCAGTACTTC.